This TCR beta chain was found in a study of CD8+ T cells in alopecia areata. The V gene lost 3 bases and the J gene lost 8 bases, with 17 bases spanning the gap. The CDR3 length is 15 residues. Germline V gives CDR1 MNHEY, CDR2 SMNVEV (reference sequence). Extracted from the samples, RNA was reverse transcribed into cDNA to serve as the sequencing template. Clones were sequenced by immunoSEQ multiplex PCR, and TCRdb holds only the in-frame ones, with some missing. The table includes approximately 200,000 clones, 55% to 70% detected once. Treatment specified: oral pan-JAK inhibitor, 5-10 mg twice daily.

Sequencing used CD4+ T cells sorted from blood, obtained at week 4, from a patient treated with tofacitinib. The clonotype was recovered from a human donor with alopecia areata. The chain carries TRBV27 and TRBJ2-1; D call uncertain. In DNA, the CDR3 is TGTGCCAGCAGTTTTTTTCGTCAGACGTACGATGAGCAGTTCTTC. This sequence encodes CASSFFRQTYDEQFF.